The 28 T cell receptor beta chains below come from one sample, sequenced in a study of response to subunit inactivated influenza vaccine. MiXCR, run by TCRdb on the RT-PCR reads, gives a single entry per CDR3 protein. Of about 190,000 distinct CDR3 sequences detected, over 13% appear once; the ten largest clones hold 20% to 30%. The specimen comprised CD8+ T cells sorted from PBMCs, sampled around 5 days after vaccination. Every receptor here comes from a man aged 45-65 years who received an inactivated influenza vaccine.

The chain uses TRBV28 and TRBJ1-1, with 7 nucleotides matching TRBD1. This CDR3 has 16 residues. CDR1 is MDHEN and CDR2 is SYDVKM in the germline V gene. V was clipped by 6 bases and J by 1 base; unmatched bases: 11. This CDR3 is CASRLLPGGPNTEAFF. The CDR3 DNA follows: TGTGCCAGCAGGCTGCTCCCAGGGGGGCCGAACACTGAAGCTTTCTTT. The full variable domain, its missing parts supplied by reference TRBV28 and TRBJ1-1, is DVKVTQSSRYLVKRTGEKVFLECVQDMDHENMFWYRQDPGLGLRLIYFSYDVKMKEKGDIPEGYSVSREKKERFSLILESASTNQTSMYLCASRLLPGGPNTEAFFGQGTRLTVV.

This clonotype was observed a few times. CDR3 protein: CASSLESSSYEQYF. DNA of the CDR3: TGTGCCAGCAGCTTAGAATCCAGCTCCTACGAGCAGTACTTC. This chain connects TRBV7-9 to TRBJ2-7, with D unclear. CDR1 and CDR2 (germline): SEHNR, FQNEAQ (reference sequence). V was clipped by 1 base and J by 0 bases, with 7 bases between them. The CDR3 spans 14 residues. Filled out from reference TRBV7-9 and TRBJ2-7, the complete variable domain reads DTGVSQNPRHKITKRGQNVTFRCDPISEHNRLYWYRQTLGQGPEFLTYFQNEAQLEKSRLLSDRFSAERPKGSFSTLEIQRTEQGDSAMYLCASSLESSSYEQYFGPGTRLTVT.

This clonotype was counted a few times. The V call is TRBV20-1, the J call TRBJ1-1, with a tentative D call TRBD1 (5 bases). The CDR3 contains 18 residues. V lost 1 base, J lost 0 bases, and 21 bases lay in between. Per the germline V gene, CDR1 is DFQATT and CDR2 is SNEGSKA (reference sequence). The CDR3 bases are TGCAGTGCTAGAGTCAGGGCACTAACCTTAACCCTGAACACTGAAGCTTTCTTT. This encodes CSARVRALTLTLNTEAFF.

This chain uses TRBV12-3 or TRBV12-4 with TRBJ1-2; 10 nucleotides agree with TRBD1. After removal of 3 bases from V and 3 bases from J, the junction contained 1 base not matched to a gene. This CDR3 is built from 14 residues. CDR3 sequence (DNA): TGTGCCAGCAGTTTCGGGACAGGGGACTATGGCTACACCTTC. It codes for CASSFGTGDYGYTF.

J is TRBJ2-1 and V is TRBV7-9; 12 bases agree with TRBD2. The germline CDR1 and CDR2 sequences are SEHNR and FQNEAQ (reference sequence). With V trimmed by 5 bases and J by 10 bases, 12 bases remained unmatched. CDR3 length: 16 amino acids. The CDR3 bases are TGTGCCAGCAGCGGACCGGGACTAGCGGGTTACGGGGAGCAGTTCTTC. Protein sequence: CASSGPGLAGYGEQFF. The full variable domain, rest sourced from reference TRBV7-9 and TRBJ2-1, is DTGVSQNPRHKITKRGQNVTFRCDPISEHNRLYWYRQTLGQGPEFLTYFQNEAQLEKSRLLSDRFSAERPKGSFSTLEIQRTEQGDSAMYLCASSGPGLAGYGEQFFGPGTRLTVL.

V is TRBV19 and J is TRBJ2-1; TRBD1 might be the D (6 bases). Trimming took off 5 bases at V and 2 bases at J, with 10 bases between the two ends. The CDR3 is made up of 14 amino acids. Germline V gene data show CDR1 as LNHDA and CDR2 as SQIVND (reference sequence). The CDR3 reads CASSRTAAYNEQFF. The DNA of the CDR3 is TGTGCCAGTAGTCGGACAGCCGCCTACAATGAGCAGTTCTTC.

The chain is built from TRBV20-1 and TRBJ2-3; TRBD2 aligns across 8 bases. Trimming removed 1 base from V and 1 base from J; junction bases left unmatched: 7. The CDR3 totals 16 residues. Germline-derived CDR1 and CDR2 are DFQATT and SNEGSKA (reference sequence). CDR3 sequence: CSARGLAGYGTDTQYF. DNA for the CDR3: TGCAGTGCTAGAGGGTTAGCGGGATATGGCACAGATACGCAGTATTTT.

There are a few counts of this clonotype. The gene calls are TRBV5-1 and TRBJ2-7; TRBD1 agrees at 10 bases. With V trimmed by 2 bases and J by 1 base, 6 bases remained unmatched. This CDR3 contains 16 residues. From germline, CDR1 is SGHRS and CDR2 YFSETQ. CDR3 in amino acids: CASSFKPGQGSYEQYF. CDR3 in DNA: TGCGCCAGCAGCTTTAAGCCGGGACAGGGGTCCTACGAGCAGTACTTC.

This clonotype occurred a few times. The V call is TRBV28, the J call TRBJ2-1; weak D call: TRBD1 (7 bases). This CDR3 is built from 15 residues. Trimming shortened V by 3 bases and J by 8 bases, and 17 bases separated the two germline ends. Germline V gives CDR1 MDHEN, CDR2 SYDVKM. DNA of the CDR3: TGTGCCAGCAGTTTCGGGCAGGGGGGATGGGATGAGCAGTTCTTC. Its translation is CASSFGQGGWDEQFF.

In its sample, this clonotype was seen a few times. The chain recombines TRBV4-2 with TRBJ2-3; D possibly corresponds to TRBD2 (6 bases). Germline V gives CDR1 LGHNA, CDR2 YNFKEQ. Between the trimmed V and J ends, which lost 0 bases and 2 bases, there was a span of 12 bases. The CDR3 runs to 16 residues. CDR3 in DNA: TGTGCCAGCAGCCAAGATCCGGGACTTCTCACAGATACGCAGTATTTT. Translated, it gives CASSQDPGLLTDTQYF.

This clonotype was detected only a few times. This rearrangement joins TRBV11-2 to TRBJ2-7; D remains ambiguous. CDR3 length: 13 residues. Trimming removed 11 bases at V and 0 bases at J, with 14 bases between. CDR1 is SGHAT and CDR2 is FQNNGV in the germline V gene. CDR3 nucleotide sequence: TGTGCCTCTGTGGCGGCGGACTCCTACGAGCAGTACTTC. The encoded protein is CASVAADSYEQYF.

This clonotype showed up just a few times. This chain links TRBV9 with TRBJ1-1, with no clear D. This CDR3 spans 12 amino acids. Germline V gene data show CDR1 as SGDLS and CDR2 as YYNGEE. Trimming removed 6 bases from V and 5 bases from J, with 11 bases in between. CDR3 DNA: TGTGCCAGCACCCCTCGACGTACTGAAGCTTTCTTT. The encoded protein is CASTPRRTEAFF.

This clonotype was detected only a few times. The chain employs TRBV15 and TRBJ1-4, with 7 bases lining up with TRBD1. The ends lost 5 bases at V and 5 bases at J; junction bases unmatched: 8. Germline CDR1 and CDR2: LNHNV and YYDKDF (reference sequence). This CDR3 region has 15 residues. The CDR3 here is CATSGDSLLNEKLFF. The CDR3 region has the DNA TGTGCCACCAGCGGGGACAGTTTACTAAATGAAAAACTGTTTTTT.

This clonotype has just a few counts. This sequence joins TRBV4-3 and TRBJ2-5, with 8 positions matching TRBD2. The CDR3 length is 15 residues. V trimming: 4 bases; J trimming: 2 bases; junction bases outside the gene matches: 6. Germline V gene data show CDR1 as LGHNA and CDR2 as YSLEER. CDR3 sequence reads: CASSPTSALQETQYF. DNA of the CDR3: TGCGCCAGCAGCCCGACTAGCGCCCTACAAGAGACCCAGTACTTC.

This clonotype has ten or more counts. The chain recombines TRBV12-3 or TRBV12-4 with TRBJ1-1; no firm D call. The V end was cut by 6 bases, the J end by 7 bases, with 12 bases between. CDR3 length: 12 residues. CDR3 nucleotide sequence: TGTGCCAGCAGCTTTGGGCAGGTTGAAGCTTTCTTT. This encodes CASSFGQVEAFF.

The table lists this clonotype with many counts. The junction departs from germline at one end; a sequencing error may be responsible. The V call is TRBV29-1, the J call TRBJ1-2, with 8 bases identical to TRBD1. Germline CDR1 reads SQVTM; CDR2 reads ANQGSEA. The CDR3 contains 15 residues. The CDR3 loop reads CSVEDRGPPNYGYTF. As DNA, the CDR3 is TGCAGCGTGGAAGACAGGGGCCCACCTAACTATGGCTACACCTTC.

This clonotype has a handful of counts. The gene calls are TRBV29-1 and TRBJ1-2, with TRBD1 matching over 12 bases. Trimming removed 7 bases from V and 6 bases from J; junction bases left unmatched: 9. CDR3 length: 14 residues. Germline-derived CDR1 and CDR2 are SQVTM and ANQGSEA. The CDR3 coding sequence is TGCAGCGCCGAGGGGACAGGGGGCGCGGATGGCTACACCTTC. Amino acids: CSAEGTGGADGYTF.

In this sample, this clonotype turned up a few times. For the CDR3, the DNA is TGTGCCAGCAGCGCCCTAGCTCCACTAAGATACGAGCAGTACTTC. Residues: CASSALAPLRYEQYF. V is TRBV7-2 and J is TRBJ2-7; D is perhaps TRBD2 (5 bases). The germline V gene encodes CDR1 SGHTA and CDR2 FQGNSA. CDR3 length: 15 amino acids. Trimming took 5 bases from V and 4 from J, leaving 18 bases between them.

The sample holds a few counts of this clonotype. The CDR3 DNA reads as TGTGCCAGCAGCTCGGGACTAGCGGGACCAAGGCCGATATACGAGCAGTACTTC. Translated: CASSSGLAGPRPIYEQYF. The chain carries TRBV7-8 and TRBJ2-7; 13 bases map to TRBD2. This CDR3 contains 18 residues. Trimming removed 4 bases from V and 4 bases from J; junction bases left unmatched: 13. From germline, CDR1 is SGHVS and CDR2 FQNEAQ.

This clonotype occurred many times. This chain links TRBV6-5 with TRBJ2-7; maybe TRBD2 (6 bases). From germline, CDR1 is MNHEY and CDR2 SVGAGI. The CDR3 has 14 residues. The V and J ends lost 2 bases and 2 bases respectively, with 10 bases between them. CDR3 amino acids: CASSYLGGTYEQYF. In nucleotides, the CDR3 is TGTGCCAGCAGTTACCTGGGCGGGACCTACGAGCAGTACTTC.

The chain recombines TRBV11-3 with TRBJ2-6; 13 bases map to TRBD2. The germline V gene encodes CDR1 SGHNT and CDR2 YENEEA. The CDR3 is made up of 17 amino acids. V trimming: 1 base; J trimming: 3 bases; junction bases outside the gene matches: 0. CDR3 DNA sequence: TGTGCCAGCAGCTTAGGGACTAGCGGGAGTGGGGCCAACGTCCTGACTTTC. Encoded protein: CASSLGTSGSGANVLTF.

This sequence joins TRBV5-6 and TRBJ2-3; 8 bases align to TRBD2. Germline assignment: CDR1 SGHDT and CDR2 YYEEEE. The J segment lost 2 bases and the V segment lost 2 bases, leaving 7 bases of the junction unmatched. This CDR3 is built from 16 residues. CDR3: CASSLATSGYTDTQYF. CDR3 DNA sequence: TGTGCCAGCAGCTTAGCCACTAGCGGCTACACAGATACGCAGTATTTT.

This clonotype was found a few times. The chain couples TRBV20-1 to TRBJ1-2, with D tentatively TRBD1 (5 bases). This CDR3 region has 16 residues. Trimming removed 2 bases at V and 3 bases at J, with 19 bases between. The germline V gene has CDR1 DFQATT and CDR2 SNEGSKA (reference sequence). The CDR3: CSARRLGQGVDYGYTF. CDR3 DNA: TGCAGTGCTAGAAGGTTGGGGCAGGGTGTCGACTATGGCTACACCTTC.

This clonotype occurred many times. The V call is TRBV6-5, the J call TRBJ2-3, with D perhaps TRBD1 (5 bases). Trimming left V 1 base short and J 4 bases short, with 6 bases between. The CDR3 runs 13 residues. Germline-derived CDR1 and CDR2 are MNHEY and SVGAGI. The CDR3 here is CASSYWGADTQYF. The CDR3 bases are TGTGCCAGCAGTTACTGGGGCGCAGATACGCAGTATTTT.

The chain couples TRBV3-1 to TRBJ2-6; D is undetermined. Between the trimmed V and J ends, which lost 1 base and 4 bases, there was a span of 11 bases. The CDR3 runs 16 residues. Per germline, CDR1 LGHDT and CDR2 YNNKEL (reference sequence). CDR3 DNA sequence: TGTGCCAGCAGCCAAGTTCTCCCGGCAGGGGCCAACGTCCTGACTTTC. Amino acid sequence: CASSQVLPAGANVLTF.

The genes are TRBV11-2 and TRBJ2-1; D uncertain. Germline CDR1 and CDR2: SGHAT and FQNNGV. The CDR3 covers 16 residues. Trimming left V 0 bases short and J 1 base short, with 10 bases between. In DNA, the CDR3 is TGTGCCAGCAGCTTAGACAGGTTCGGGTCCTACAATGAGCAGTTCTTC. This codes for CASSLDRFGSYNEQFF.

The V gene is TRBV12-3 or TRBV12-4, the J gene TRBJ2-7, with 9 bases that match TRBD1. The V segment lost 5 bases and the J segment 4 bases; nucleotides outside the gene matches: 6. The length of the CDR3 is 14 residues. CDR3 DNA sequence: TGTGCCAGCAGTACCGGGACAGGGTATTACGAGCAGTACTTC. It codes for CASSTGTGYYEQYF.

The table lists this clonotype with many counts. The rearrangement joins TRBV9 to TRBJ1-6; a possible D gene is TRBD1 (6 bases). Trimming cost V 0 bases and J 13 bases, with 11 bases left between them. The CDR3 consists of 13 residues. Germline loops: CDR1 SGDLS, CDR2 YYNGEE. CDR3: CASSVAEGGPLHF. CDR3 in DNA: TGTGCCAGCAGCGTAGCAGAGGGGGGCCCCCTCCACTTT.